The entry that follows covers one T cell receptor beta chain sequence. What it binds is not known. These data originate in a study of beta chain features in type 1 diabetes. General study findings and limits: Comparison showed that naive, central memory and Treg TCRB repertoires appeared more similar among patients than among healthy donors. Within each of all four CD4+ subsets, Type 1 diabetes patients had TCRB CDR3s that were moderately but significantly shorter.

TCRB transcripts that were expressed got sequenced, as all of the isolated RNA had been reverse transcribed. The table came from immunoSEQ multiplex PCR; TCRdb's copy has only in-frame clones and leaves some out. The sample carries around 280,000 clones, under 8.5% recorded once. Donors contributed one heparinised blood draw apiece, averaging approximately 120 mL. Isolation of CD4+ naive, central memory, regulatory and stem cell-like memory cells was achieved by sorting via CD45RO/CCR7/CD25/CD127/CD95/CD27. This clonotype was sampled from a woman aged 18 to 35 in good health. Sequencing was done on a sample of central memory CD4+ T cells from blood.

CDR3: CASSLGTRDEQYF. As DNA, the CDR3 is TGCGCCAGCAGCTTGGGGACTAGAGACGAGCAGTACTTC. V and J are TRBV5-1 and TRBJ2-7; 7 bases agree with TRBD2. This CDR3 region has 13 residues. V shed 0 bases, J shed 5 bases, and the junction held 2 bases outside the gene matches. CDR1 is SGHRS and CDR2 is YFSETQ in the germline V gene.